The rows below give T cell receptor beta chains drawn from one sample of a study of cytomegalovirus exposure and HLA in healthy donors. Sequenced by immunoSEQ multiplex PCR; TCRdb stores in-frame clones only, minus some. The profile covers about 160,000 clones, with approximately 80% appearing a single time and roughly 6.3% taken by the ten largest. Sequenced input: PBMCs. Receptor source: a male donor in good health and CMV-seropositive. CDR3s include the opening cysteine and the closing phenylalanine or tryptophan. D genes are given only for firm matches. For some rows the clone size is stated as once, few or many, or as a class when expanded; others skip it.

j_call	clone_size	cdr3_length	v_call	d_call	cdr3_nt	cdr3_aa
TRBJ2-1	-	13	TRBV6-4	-	TGTGCCAGCAGCCCTTCCCTAATCCATGAGCAGTTCTTC	CASSPSLIHEQFF
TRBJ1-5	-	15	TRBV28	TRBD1	TGTGCCAGCAGTTCCGACAGGGGAGGCAATCAGCCCCAGCATTTT	CASSSDRGGNQPQHF
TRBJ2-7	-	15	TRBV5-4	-	TGTGCCAGCAGCCCGGGGAGAAGCGACTCCTACGAGCAGTACTTC	CASSPGRSDSYEQYF
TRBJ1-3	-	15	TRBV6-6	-	TGTGCCAGCAGTTACGGGGGGGCGTCCGGAAACACCATATATTTT	CASSYGGASGNTIYF
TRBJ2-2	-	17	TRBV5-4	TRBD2	TGTGCCAGCAGCCTCGGACTAGCGGGAGATAACACCGGGGAGCTGTTTTTT	CASSLGLAGDNTGELFF
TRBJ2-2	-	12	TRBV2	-	TGTGCCAGCAGACAGGTCGGCGGGGAGCTGTTTTTT	CASRQVGGELFF
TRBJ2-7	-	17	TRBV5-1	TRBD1	TGCGCCAGCAGACGCTCGGGACAGGGAGTTCTTTATCACGAGCAGTACTTC	CASRRSGQGVLYHEQYF
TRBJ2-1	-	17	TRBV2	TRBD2	TGTGCCAGCAGTCCCTCCCCGGCTAGCGGAAATAACAATGAGCAGTTCTTC	CASSPSPASGNNNEQFF
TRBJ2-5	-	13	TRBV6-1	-	TGTGCCAGCAGTAGGCGGAGGGAAGAGACCCAGTACTTC	CASSRRREETQYF
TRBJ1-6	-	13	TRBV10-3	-	TGTGCCATCAATGGACGGCCGGGGTCACCCCTCCACTTT	CAINGRPGSPLHF
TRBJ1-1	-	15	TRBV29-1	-	TGCAGCGTTGAAGACCTATCAGGGATGGACACTGAAGCTTTCTTT	CSVEDLSGMDTEAFF
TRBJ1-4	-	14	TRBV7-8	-	TGTGCCAGCACCCCCTGGGCAGGGCGAGAAAAACTGTTTTTT	CASTPWAGREKLFF
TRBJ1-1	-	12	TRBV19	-	TGTGCCAGTACCCCGAAGGGGGGGGAAGCTTTCTTT	CASTPKGGEAFF
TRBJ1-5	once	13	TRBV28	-	TGTGCCAGCATCTCCGGGGGTTTTCAGCCCCAGCATTTT	CASISGGFQPQHF
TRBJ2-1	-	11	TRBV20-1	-	TGCAGTGCTCTTAGACTCGAAAATCAGTTCTTC	CSALRLENQFF
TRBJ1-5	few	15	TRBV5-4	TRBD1	TGTGCCAGCAGCTTGGCCGGGACAGAGAATCAGCCCCAGCATTTT	CASSLAGTENQPQHF
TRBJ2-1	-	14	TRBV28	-	TGTGCCAGCAGTTTAGCAGGGACCTACAATGAGCAGTTCTTC	CASSLAGTYNEQFF
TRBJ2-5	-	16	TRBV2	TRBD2	TGTGCCAGCAGTGAAGGGACTAGCGGGATGGGAGGGACCCAGTACTTC	CASSEGTSGMGGTQYF
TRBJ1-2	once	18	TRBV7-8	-	TGTGCCAGCAGCTTAATCCCTCGTAGAGGGGCGGGAGCAGTCGGCTACACCTTC	CASSLIPRRGAGAVGYTF
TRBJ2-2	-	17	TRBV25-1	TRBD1	TGTGCCAGCAGTATAACCGTCGGGACAGGGGGCTCCGGGGAGCTGTTTTTT	CASSITVGTGGSGELFF
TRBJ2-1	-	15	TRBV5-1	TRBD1	TGCGCCAGTACAACAGGGGATCTTTCCTACAATGAGCAGTTCTTC	CASTTGDLSYNEQFF
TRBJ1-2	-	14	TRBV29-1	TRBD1	TGCAGCGTCGAACAGGGGGCTCGGGACTATGGCTACACCTTC	CSVEQGARDYGYTF
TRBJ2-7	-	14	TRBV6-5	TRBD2	TGTGCCAGCAGTACCGGGACTAGTTTTCACGAGCAGTACTTC	CASSTGTSFHEQYF
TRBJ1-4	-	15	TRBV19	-	TGTGCCAGTAGTATTCCGGGTTTCGATAATGAAAAACTGTTTTTT	CASSIPGFDNEKLFF
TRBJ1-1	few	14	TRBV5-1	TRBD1	TGCGCCAGCAGCCAGACAGGGGGGAACACTGAAGCTTTCTTT	CASSQTGGNTEAFF
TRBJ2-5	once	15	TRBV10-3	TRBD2	TGTGCCATCAGGCGGACTAGCGGCAGCCAAGAGACCCAGTACTTC	CAIRRTSGSQETQYF